The rows below give T cell receptor beta chains drawn from one sample of a study of beta chain features in type 1 diabetes. The assay was immunoSEQ multiplex PCR, and TCRdb's table has in-frame clones only and misses some. The sample holds around 430,000 clones, roughly 31% seen once. The sample comprised naive CD4+ T cells from blood. The receptors shown here come from a man younger than 35 in good health. The CDR3 runs from the conserved cysteine through the conserved F or W. Each record gives: clone size, J gene, V gene, D gene, CDR3 protein, CDR3 DNA. The D gene is left open where the match is weak. Expanded clones are given a class, and other clones once, few, many or no size at all.

abundance: -; j_gene: TRBJ2-3; v_gene: TRBV10-3; d_gene: -; CDR3aa: CAIKDHRLGDTQYF; CDR3nt: TGTGCCATCAAGGACCATAGATTGGGCGATACGCAGTATTTT
abundance: few; j_gene: TRBJ2-5; v_gene: TRBV27; d_gene: -; CDR3aa: CASSQGPGFQETQYF; CDR3nt: TGTGCCAGCAGCCAAGGCCCGGGGTTTCAAGAGACCCAGTACTTC
abundance: -; j_gene: TRBJ2-1; v_gene: TRBV6-1; d_gene: TRBD1; CDR3aa: CASSADRGASYNEQFF; CDR3nt: TGTGCCAGCAGTGCGGACAGGGGGGCGTCCTACAATGAGCAGTTCTTC
abundance: -; j_gene: TRBJ1-2; v_gene: TRBV6-6; d_gene: -; CDR3aa: CASSPTAGYTF; CDR3nt: TGTGCCAGCAGTCCGACAGCTGGCTACACCTTC
abundance: few; j_gene: TRBJ2-1; v_gene: TRBV7-2; d_gene: TRBD2; CDR3aa: CASSLAHGGSSYNEQFF; CDR3nt: TGTGCCAGCAGCTTAGCGCATGGCGGGAGCTCCTACAATGAGCAGTTCTTC
abundance: -; j_gene: TRBJ2-6; v_gene: TRBV2; d_gene: -; CDR3aa: CASSEIRGGANVLTF; CDR3nt: TGTGCCAGCAGTGAAATACGAGGAGGGGCCAACGTCCTGACTTTC
abundance: few; j_gene: TRBJ2-1; v_gene: TRBV9; d_gene: TRBD2; CDR3aa: CASSVGPSGEYNEQFF; CDR3nt: TGTGCCAGCAGCGTAGGGCCTAGCGGGGAATACAATGAGCAGTTCTTC
abundance: -; j_gene: TRBJ2-3; v_gene: TRBV7-9; d_gene: -; CDR3aa: CASSLVGPSTDTQYF; CDR3nt: TGTGCCAGCAGCTTAGTGGGACCTAGCACAGATACGCAGTATTTT
abundance: once; j_gene: TRBJ1-1; v_gene: TRBV5-1; d_gene: -; CDR3aa: CASSLRGGNTEAFF; CDR3nt: TGCGCCAGCAGCTTGCGGGGAGGAAACACTGAAGCTTTCTTT
abundance: -; j_gene: TRBJ2-1; v_gene: TRBV29-1; d_gene: -; CDR3aa: CSVAGLRLGGNEQFF; CDR3nt: TGCAGCGTTGCCGGCTTAAGGCTAGGGGGGAATGAGCAGTTCTTC
abundance: -; j_gene: TRBJ2-3; v_gene: TRBV7-9; d_gene: -; CDR3aa: CASSSGTDSDTQYF; CDR3nt: TGTGCCAGCAGCTCCGGGACGGATTCAGATACGCAGTATTTT
abundance: -; j_gene: TRBJ1-2; v_gene: TRBV30; d_gene: -; CDR3aa: CAWSGELQGRGYTF; CDR3nt: TGTGCCTGGAGTGGGGAGCTACAGGGTAGAGGCTACACCTTC
abundance: -; j_gene: TRBJ2-1; v_gene: TRBV4-1; d_gene: -; CDR3aa: CASSGGIVNEQFF; CDR3nt: TGCGCCAGCAGCGGCGGGATTGTCAATGAGCAGTTCTTC
abundance: -; j_gene: TRBJ2-5; v_gene: TRBV18; d_gene: -; CDR3aa: CASSPLGGETQYF; CDR3nt: TGTGCCAGCTCACCATTGGGCGGGGAGACCCAGTACTTC
abundance: -; j_gene: TRBJ2-1; v_gene: TRBV10-3; d_gene: -; CDR3aa: CAISESTQLSGRQFF; CDR3nt: TGTGCCATCAGTGAGTCGACACAGCTGAGCGGGCGGCAGTTCTTC
abundance: -; j_gene: TRBJ1-4; v_gene: TRBV28; d_gene: -; CDR3aa: CASSLQETKLFF; CDR3nt: TGTGCCAGCAGTTTACAGGAGACAAAACTGTTTTTT
abundance: few; j_gene: TRBJ2-1; v_gene: TRBV29-1; d_gene: TRBD2; CDR3aa: CSASSIAGPGEQFF; CDR3nt: TGCAGCGCCTCCTCAATAGCGGGGCCTGGGGAGCAGTTCTTC
abundance: -; j_gene: TRBJ2-3; v_gene: TRBV7-9; d_gene: TRBD2; CDR3aa: CASSKVLAARTDTQYF; CDR3nt: TGTGCCAGCAGCAAGGTACTAGCGGCCCGCACAGATACGCAGTATTTT
abundance: few; j_gene: TRBJ2-1; v_gene: TRBV30; d_gene: TRBD2; CDR3aa: CASKWAGTSGRIAYNEQFF; CDR3nt: TGTGCCTCCAAATGGGCCGGGACTAGCGGGAGAATCGCCTACAATGAGCAGTTCTTC
abundance: few; j_gene: TRBJ2-3; v_gene: TRBV13; d_gene: TRBD2; CDR3aa: CASSLDVGPGLAFPDTQYF; CDR3nt: TGTGCCAGCAGCTTAGACGTAGGTCCGGGACTAGCGTTTCCAGATACGCAGTATTTT
abundance: few; j_gene: TRBJ2-3; v_gene: TRBV12-5; d_gene: -; CDR3aa: CASGADTQYF; CDR3nt: TGTGCTAGTGGAGCCGATACGCAGTATTTT
abundance: few; j_gene: TRBJ1-2; v_gene: TRBV27; d_gene: TRBD1; CDR3aa: CASSPRQGMRGYTF; CDR3nt: TGTGCCAGCAGTCCCAGACAGGGTATGAGGGGCTACACCTTC
abundance: -; j_gene: TRBJ2-5; v_gene: TRBV10-3; d_gene: -; CDR3aa: CAIGQLAGETQYF; CDR3nt: TGTGCCATCGGACAGTTAGCAGGAGAGACCCAGTACTTC
abundance: -; j_gene: TRBJ2-3; v_gene: TRBV19; d_gene: -; CDR3aa: CASARDPFTDTQYF; CDR3nt: TGTGCCAGCGCAAGGGACCCCTTCACAGATACGCAGTATTTT
abundance: once; j_gene: TRBJ1-3; v_gene: TRBV29-1; d_gene: TRBD1; CDR3aa: CSAGTGGSGNTIYF; CDR3nt: TGCAGCGCCGGGACAGGGGGTTCAGGAAACACCATATATTTT
abundance: -; j_gene: TRBJ1-4; v_gene: TRBV30; d_gene: -; CDR3aa: CAWSLYRDEKLFF; CDR3nt: TGTGCCTGGAGCCTCTATCGGGATGAAAAACTGTTTTTT
abundance: -; j_gene: TRBJ2-3; v_gene: TRBV4-3; d_gene: -; CDR3aa: CASSQDPGTQYF; CDR3nt: TGCGCCAGCAGCCAAGATCCGGGGACGCAGTATTTT
abundance: few; j_gene: TRBJ2-4; v_gene: TRBV6-6; d_gene: TRBD1; CDR3aa: CASTIRGSQNIQYF; CDR3nt: TGTGCCAGCACCATCAGGGGGTCCCAAAACATTCAGTACTTC
abundance: few; j_gene: TRBJ2-7; v_gene: TRBV15; d_gene: TRBD2; CDR3aa: CATRTSGTFYEQYF; CDR3nt: TGTGCCACCAGGACTAGCGGGACCTTCTACGAGCAGTACTTC
abundance: few; j_gene: TRBJ2-3; v_gene: TRBV15; d_gene: TRBD2; CDR3aa: CATSRDKRASGRWTDTQYF; CDR3nt: TGTGCCACCAGCAGAGATAAGCGGGCTAGCGGGAGGTGGACAGATACGCAGTATTTT
abundance: -; j_gene: TRBJ2-1; v_gene: TRBV7-2; d_gene: -; CDR3aa: CASSRDLYNEQFF; CDR3nt: TGTGCCAGCAGCCGGGACCTTTACAATGAGCAGTTCTTC
abundance: -; j_gene: TRBJ2-7; v_gene: TRBV2; d_gene: -; CDR3aa: CASTPRNEQYF; CDR3nt: TGTGCCAGCACCCCGAGGAACGAGCAGTACTTC
abundance: few; j_gene: TRBJ2-1; v_gene: TRBV28; d_gene: -; CDR3aa: CASRAVGAYNEQFF; CDR3nt: TGTGCCAGCAGAGCCGTTGGAGCCTACAATGAGCAGTTCTTC
abundance: -; j_gene: TRBJ2-6; v_gene: TRBV19; d_gene: -; CDR3aa: CASSPQGGAGANVLTF; CDR3nt: TGTGCCAGTAGTCCCCAGGGAGGAGCTGGGGCCAACGTCCTGACTTTC
abundance: -; j_gene: TRBJ2-1; v_gene: TRBV28; d_gene: -; CDR3aa: CASSLRSYNEQFF; CDR3nt: TGTGCCAGCAGTTTAAGAAGCTACAATGAGCAGTTCTTC
abundance: once; j_gene: TRBJ1-2; v_gene: TRBV29-1; d_gene: TRBD1; CDR3aa: CSVRTGTNYGYTF; CDR3nt: TGCAGCGTGAGGACAGGAACTAACTATGGCTACACCTTC
abundance: few; j_gene: TRBJ2-1; v_gene: TRBV7-9; d_gene: -; CDR3aa: CASRPFTGSGRNEQFF; CDR3nt: TGTGCCAGCAGACCCTTTACAGGGTCGGGTCGCAATGAGCAGTTCTTC
abundance: -; j_gene: TRBJ2-3; v_gene: TRBV5-4; d_gene: TRBD2; CDR3aa: CASSLRLAGLSTDTQYF; CDR3nt: TGTGCCAGCAGCTTGAGACTAGCGGGGCTTAGCACAGATACGCAGTATTTT
abundance: -; j_gene: TRBJ2-1; v_gene: TRBV7-9; d_gene: -; CDR3aa: CASSRGLGAYNEQFF; CDR3nt: TGTGCCAGCAGCCGGGGTTTGGGGGCCTACAATGAGCAGTTCTTC
abundance: -; j_gene: TRBJ2-5; v_gene: TRBV18; d_gene: -; CDR3aa: CASSPYRETQYF; CDR3nt: TGTGCCAGCTCACCGTATAGAGAGACCCAGTACTTC
abundance: few; j_gene: TRBJ2-5; v_gene: TRBV7-8; d_gene: -; CDR3aa: CASSLARTQETQYF; CDR3nt: TGTGCCAGCAGCTTGGCGCGTACCCAAGAGACCCAGTACTTC
abundance: once; j_gene: TRBJ2-7; v_gene: TRBV29-1; d_gene: TRBD1; CDR3aa: CSGKIQGDEQYF; CDR3nt: TGCAGCGGGAAAATACAGGGGGACGAGCAGTACTTC
abundance: once; j_gene: TRBJ2-2; v_gene: TRBV19; d_gene: -; CDR3aa: CASSILGTNTGELFF; CDR3nt: TGTGCCAGTAGTATTCTGGGAACGAACACCGGGGAGCTGTTTTTT
abundance: -; j_gene: TRBJ2-1; v_gene: TRBV27; d_gene: -; CDR3aa: CASSVRGARGNEQFF; CDR3nt: TGTGCCAGCAGTGTCCGGGGGGCCCGAGGGAATGAGCAGTTCTTC
abundance: -; j_gene: TRBJ2-2; v_gene: TRBV2; d_gene: -; CDR3aa: CASSEMVAGLSGELFF; CDR3nt: TGTGCCAGCAGTGAAATGGTAGCTGGGTTATCCGGGGAGCTGTTTTTT
abundance: -; j_gene: TRBJ1-1; v_gene: TRBV9; d_gene: -; CDR3aa: CASSVDFGTEAFF; CDR3nt: TGTGCCAGCAGCGTAGATTTTGGCACTGAAGCTTTCTTT
abundance: -; j_gene: TRBJ1-5; v_gene: TRBV4-1; d_gene: TRBD1; CDR3aa: CASSRATGNQPQHF; CDR3nt: TGCGCCAGCAGCCGAGCGACAGGGAATCAGCCCCAGCATTTT
abundance: few; j_gene: TRBJ2-5; v_gene: TRBV4-2; d_gene: TRBD2; CDR3aa: CASSQAKTSGQETQYF; CDR3nt: TGTGCCAGCAGCCAAGCAAAGACTAGCGGGCAAGAGACCCAGTACTTC
abundance: few; j_gene: TRBJ2-3; v_gene: TRBV7-9; d_gene: -; CDR3aa: CASSSTERQYF; CDR3nt: TGTGCCAGCAGCTCAACGGAGAGGCAGTATTTT
abundance: -; j_gene: TRBJ2-5; v_gene: TRBV28; d_gene: -; CDR3aa: CASGLEQAQETQYF; CDR3nt: TGTGCCAGCGGTTTGGAACAGGCCCAAGAGACCCAGTACTTC